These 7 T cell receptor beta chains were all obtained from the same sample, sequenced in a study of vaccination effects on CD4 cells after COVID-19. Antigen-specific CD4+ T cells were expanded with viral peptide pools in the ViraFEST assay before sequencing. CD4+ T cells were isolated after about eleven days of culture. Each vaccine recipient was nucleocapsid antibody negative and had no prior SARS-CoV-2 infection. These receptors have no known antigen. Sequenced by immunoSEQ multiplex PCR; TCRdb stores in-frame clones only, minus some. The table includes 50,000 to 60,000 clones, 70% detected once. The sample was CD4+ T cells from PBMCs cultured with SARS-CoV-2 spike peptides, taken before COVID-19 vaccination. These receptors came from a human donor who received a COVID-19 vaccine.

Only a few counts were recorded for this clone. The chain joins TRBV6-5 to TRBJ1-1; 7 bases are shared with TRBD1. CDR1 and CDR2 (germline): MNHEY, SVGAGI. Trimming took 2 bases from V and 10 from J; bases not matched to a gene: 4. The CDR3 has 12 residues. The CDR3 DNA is TGTGCCAGCAGTTACCAGACAGGGACAGCTTTCTTT. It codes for CASSYQTGTAFF.

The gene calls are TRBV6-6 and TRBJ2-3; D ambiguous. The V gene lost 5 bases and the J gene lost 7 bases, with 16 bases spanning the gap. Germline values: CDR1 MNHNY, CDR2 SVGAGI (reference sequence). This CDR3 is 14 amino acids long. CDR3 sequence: CASSLIPHQNTQYF. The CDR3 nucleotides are TGTGCCAGCAGTCTGATTCCACACCAGAATACGCAGTATTTT.

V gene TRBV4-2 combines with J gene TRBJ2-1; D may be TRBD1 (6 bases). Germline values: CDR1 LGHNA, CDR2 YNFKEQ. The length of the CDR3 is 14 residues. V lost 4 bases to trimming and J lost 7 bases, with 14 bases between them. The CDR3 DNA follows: TGTGCCAGCAGCCGTGAAACAGGACAGAATGAGCAGTTCTTC. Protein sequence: CASSRETGQNEQFF.

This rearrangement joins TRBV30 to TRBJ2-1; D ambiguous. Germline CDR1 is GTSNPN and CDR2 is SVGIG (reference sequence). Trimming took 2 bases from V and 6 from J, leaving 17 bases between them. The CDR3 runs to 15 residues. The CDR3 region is CAWSPRWTGFNEQFF. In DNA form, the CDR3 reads TGTGCCTGGAGTCCCCGTTGGACGGGCTTCAATGAGCAGTTCTTC.

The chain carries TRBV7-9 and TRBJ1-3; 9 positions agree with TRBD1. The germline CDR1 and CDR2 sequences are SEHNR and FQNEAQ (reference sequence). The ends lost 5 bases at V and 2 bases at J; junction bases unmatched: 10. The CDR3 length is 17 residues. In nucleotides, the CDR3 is TGTGCCAGCAGCGCCTCCGGGACAGGGTTAGCTGGAAACACCATATATTTT. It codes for CASSASGTGLAGNTIYF.

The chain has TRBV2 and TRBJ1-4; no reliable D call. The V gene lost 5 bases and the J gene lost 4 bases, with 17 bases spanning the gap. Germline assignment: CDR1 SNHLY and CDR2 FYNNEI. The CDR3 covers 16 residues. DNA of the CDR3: TGTGCCAGCAGTCCCGACCTGCCCGACTTTAATGAAAAACTGTTTTTT. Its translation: CASSPDLPDFNEKLFF.

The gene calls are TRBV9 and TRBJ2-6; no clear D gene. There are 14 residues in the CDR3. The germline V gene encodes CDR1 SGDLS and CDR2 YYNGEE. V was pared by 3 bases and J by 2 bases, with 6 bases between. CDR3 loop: CASSAHTGANVLTF. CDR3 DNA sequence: TGTGCCAGCAGCGCCCATACTGGGGCCAACGTCCTGACTTTC. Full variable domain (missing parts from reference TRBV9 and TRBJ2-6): DSGVTQTPKHLITATGQRVTLRCSPRSGDLSVYWYQQSLDQGLQFLIQYYNGEERAKGNILERFSAQQFPDLHSELNLSSLELGDSALYFCASSAHTGANVLTFGAGSRLTVL.